These 2 T cell receptor beta chains originate from one sample sequenced in a study of T cells in Graves' hyperthyroidism and ophthalmopathy. Authors of the study amplified TCR beta CDR3 regions from RNA transcripts. The primer set for the first-round RT-PCR of the TCR CDR3 was HTBI. One entry per CDR3 protein, called by TCRdb with MiXCR from the multiplex PCR reads. The sample has a few hundred thousand distinct CDR3 sequences; 14% are singletons. Material: blood. These receptors all come from a woman aged 25-40 years with Graves' hyperthyroidism that later progressed to Graves' ophthalmopathy.

This clonotype was counted a few times. This rearrangement joins TRBV5-1 to TRBJ1-1; unclear D gene. This CDR3 is 13 amino acids long. The germline gives CDR1 SGHRS, CDR2 YFSETQ. Trimming left V 0 bases short and J 7 bases short, with 10 bases between. DNA of the CDR3: TGCGCCAGCAGCTTGGCCACGGAACGTGAAGCTTTCTTT. It is translated as CASSLATEREAFF.

The rearrangement links TRBV9 to TRBJ2-3; D is perhaps TRBD1 or TRBD2 (5 bases each). The V and J ends lost 3 bases and 1 base respectively, with 12 bases between them. Germline V gene lookup returns CDR1 SGDLS and CDR2 YYNGEE. The CDR3 length is 15 residues. CDR3 protein: CASSGDPRGTDTQYF. The CDR3, as DNA: TGTGCCAGCAGCGGGGACCCCCGGGGCACAGATACGCAGTATTTT.